This T cell receptor beta chain was observed in a study of lymphopenia after photon versus proton radiotherapy (dated by TCRdb to about 2019). Study-level background: Photon and proton radiation therapy were compared by the study for their immunological effects in patients with gastrointestinal tumors who developed high-grade lymphopenia. The roughly 21 patients in the cohort had gastrointestinal tumors, were treated with either photon or proton therapy, and subsequently developed lymphopenia. The goal of the study was to characterize the differences between the two radiation modalities in how they affect the immune system. Study-wide findings and limitations: After the lymphocyte count nadir, oligoclonal expansion, especially of CD8+ Temra cells, was observed in photon-treated repertoires, and the drop in diversity was driven by this expansion. The authors looked at the survival association only in patients who died, and they framed better survival with proton therapy as a possibility rather than a demonstrated result. Across the cohort, among patients who died, a greater drop in TCR diversity after the nadir was inversely correlated with overall survival time. During treatment, patients who received photon therapy lost naive T cells and TCR diversity and gained effector/memory populations, whereas patients who received proton therapy remained relatively stable.

The table lists this clone with a few counts. Its specific antigen is unknown. Nothing much larger sits one base from this clone, and base qualities are not available. The germline V gene provides CDR1 SQVTM and CDR2 ANQGSEA. The junction shows trimming of 0 bases on V and 3 bases on J, plus 12 bases between the germline ends. Inclusive of the bounding cysteine and phenylalanine, the CDR3 is 14 residues long. Only CDR3 DNA remains: 42 bases, in frame from the first base. Library construction relied on the immunoSEQ multiplex PCR assay. T cell repertoires were profiled by deep sequencing of rearranged TCR beta loci, alongside multiparametric flow cytometry. TCRdb's version of the immuneACCESS table is confined to in-frame rearrangements and falls short of the full clone set. An unresolved V gene accounts for under half of the shortfall where checked; the remainder is of unknown origin. Here the sample has around 25,000 clones; 85% occur a single time. The ten largest account for around 19% of the sample.

The specimen was peripheral blood, collected from a patient treated with photon-based radiotherapy. The rearranged chain carries TRBV29-1 and TRBJ2-7; no D gene can be assigned with confidence. The TCR originated in a man in his sixties with pancreatic cancer. The CDR3 region: CSVEDRKAGYEQYF. Here is the DNA: TGCAGCGTTGAAGATCGCAAAGCTGGCTACGAGCAGTACTTC.